The following is a T cell receptor beta chain sequence with its context. This record belongs to a study of OX40 agonist ivuxolimab in advanced cancers. Study background: Every 2 weeks, ivuxolimab was infused into the patients intravenously at between 0.01 and 10 mg/kg.

People who had autoimmune disease history or systemic immunosuppression were excluded. CDR1 and CDR2 from the germline V gene are SGDLS and YYNGEE. The CDR3 consists of 15 residues. Trimming removed 0 bases from V and 4 bases from J, with 14 bases in between. Sequenced by immunoSEQ multiplex PCR; TCRdb stores in-frame clones only, minus some. Of tens of thousands of clones in the sample, around 89% are singletons; the top ten hold approximately 46%. The sample was CD4+ or CD8+ T cells sorted from blood, taken in a trial of the OX40 agonist ivuxolimab. The source of this sequence is an adult with an advanced solid tumor such as melanoma, head and neck, liver or kidney cancer. J is TRBJ2-7 and V is TRBV9; possible D gene TRBD1, 7 bases. CDR3 nucleotide sequence: TGTGCCAGCAGCGTAGGTGGAGGGGGCGGTTACGAGCAGTACTTC. Its protein product is CASSVGGGGGYEQYF.